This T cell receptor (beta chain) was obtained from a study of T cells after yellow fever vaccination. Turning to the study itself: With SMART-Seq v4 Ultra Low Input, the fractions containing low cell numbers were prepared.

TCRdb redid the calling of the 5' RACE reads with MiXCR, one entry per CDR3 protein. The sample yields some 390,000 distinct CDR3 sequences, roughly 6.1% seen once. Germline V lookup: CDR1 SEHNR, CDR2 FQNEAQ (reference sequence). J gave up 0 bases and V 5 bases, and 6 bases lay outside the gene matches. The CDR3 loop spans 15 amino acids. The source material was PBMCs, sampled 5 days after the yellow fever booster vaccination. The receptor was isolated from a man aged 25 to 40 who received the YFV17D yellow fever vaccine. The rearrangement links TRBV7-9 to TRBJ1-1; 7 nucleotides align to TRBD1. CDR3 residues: CASSRDRGMNTEAFF. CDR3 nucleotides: TGTGCCAGCAGCCGGGACAGAGGCATGAACACTGAAGCTTTCTTT.